This T cell receptor (beta chain) was recovered during a study of T cell responses to AZD1222 COVID-19 vaccine. Study results and limitations: In a largely white British group with more females than males, clonal diversity was possibly underestimated. In all cases, repertoires were sampled only after the peak T cell response.

The length of the CDR3 is 18 residues. Trimming cost V 0 bases and J 1 base; bases outside gene matches: 9. CDR1 is SGHTA, CDR2 FQGTGA, per germline. In the case of this clone: Its antigen remains unidentified.

Investigators merged groups given second doses at roughly 4 or roughly 12 weeks. Generated by immunoSEQ multiplex PCR, the TCRdb table keeps only in-frame clones and is missing some. The sample comprises around 160,000 clones, 90% to 95% of which are singletons, and approximately 4.8% rests with the top ten. The rearrangement links TRBV7-3 to TRBJ1-1; 9 bases are shared with TRBD1. The source material was peripheral blood, sampled 28 days after the second AZD1222 dose. The source of this sequence is an adult who received the AZD1222 COVID-19 vaccine. Here the CDR3 reads CASSLTGTGRPGNTEAFF. The CDR3 coding sequence is TGTGCCAGCAGCTTAACGGGGACAGGGAGGCCTGGGAACACTGAAGCTTTCTTT. Full variable domain (missing parts from reference TRBV7-3 and TRBJ1-1): GAGVSQTPSNKVTEKGKYVELRCDPISGHTALYWYRQSLGQGPEFLIYFQGTGAADDSGLPNDRFFAVRPEGSVSTLKIQRTERGDSAVYLCASSLTGTGRPGNTEAFFGQGTRLTVV.